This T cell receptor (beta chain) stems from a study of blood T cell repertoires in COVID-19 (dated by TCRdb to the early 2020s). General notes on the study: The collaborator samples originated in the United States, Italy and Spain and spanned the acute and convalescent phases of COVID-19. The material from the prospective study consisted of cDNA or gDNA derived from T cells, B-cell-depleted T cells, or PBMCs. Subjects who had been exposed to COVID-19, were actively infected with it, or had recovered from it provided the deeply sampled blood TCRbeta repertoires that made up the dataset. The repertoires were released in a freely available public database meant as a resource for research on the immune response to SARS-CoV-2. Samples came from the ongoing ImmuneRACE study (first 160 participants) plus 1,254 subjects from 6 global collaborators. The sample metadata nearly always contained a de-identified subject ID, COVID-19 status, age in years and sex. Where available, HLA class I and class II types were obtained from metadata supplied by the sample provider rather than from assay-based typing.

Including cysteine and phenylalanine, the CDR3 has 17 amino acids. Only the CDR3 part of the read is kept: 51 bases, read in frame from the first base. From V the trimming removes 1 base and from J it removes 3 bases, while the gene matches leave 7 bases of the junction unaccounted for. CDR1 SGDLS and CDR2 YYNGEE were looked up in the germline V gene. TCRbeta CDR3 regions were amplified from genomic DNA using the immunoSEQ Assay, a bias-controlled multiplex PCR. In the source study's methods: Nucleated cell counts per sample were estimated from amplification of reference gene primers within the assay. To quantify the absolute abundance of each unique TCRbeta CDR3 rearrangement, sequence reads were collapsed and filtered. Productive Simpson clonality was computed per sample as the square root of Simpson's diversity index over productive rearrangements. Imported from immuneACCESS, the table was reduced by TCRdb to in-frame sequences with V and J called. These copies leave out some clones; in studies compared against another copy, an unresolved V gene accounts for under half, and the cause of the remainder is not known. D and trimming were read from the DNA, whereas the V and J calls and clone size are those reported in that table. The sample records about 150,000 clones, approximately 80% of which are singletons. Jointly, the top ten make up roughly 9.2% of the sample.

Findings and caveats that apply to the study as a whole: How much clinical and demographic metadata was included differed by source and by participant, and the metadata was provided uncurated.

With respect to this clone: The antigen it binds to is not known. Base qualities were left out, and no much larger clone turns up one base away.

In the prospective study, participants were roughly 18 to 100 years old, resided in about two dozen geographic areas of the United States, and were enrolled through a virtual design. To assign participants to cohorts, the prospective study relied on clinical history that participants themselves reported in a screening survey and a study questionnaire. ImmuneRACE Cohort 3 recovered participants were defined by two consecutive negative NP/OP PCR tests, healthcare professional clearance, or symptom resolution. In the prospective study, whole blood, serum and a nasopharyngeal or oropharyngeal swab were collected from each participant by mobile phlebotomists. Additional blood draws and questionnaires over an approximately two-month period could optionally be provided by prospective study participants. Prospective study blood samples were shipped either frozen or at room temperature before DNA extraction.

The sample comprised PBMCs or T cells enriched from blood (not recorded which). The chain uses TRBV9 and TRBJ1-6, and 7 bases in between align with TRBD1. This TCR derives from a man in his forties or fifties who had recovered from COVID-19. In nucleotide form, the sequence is TGTGCCAGCAGCGTACAGGGACAGCCAAACTATAATTCACCCCTCCACTTT. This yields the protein CASSVQGQPNYNSPLHF.